Following are 18 T cell receptor beta chains from one sample sequenced in a study of T cells in Graves' hyperthyroidism and ophthalmopathy. Amplification targeted TCR beta CDR3 regions from RNA transcripts. When the TCR CDR3 underwent first-round RT-PCR, the HTBI primer set was used. TCRdb reprocessed the multiplex PCR reads with MiXCR, giving one entry per CDR3 protein. The repertoire holds approximately 600,000 distinct CDR3 sequences, with 20% to 25% as singletons. Sequenced material: blood. The receptors were sampled from a man aged 30 to 39 with Graves' ophthalmopathy.

The genes are TRBV28 and TRBJ1-2; D is possibly TRBD1 (5 bases). Germline V CDR1 and CDR2: MDHEN, SYDVKM. The CDR3 extends over 16 amino acids. V was cut by 1 base and J by 5 bases, with 17 bases left in between. In DNA form, the CDR3 reads TGTGCCAGCAGTTTATCCTCTCCCGGGGCGGATTATGGCTACACCTTC. As protein: CASSLSSPGADYGYTF.

V usage is TRBV6-6 and J usage is TRBJ2-1; TRBD2 matches 14 bases. With V trimmed by 0 bases and J by 5 bases, 3 bases remained unmatched. This CDR3 region has 17 residues. Germline V gene data show CDR1 as MNHNY and CDR2 as SVGAGI (reference sequence). The CDR3 sequence is CASSYSGTSGSHNEQFF. The DNA for the CDR3 is TGTGCCAGCAGTTACTCGGGGACTAGCGGGAGTCACAATGAGCAGTTCTTC.

The chain uses TRBV29-1 and TRBJ2-7; 12 bases fit TRBD2. The junction had 9 bases not matched to a gene; V was cut back by 6 bases and J by 3 bases. From germline, CDR1 is SQVTM and CDR2 ANQGSEA. The CDR3 extends over 15 amino acids. Here the CDR3 reads CSVTETSGSRYEQYF. CDR3 sequence (DNA): TGCAGCGTAACCGAGACTAGCGGGAGTCGCTACGAGCAGTACTTC.

The rearrangement links TRBV12-3 or TRBV12-4 to TRBJ1-3; TRBD1 agrees at 8 bases. V was clipped by 6 bases and J by 2 bases; unmatched bases: 6. This CDR3 contains 15 residues. The CDR3 nucleotides are TGTGCCAGCAGCTGGACAGGGCAGGCTGGAAACACCATATATTTT. Translation gives CASSWTGQAGNTIYF.

Written as DNA, the CDR3 is TGTGCCAGCCGACTCAGCAGGGGGCGAGATCAGCCCCAGCATTTT. Translated: CASRLSRGRDQPQHF. V and J are TRBV27 and TRBJ1-5, with 8 bases lining up with TRBD1. This CDR3 contains 15 residues. With 8 bases clipped from V and 5 bases from J, the junction kept 11 bases outside the gene matches. The germline CDR1 and CDR2 sequences are MNHEY and SMNVEV (reference sequence).

The CDR3, as DNA: TGTGCCAGCAGTTACCCCTCGTGGGAATACGAGCAGTACTTC. It encodes CASSYPSWEYEQYF. This rearrangement joins TRBV6-2 or TRBV6-3 to TRBJ2-7; D gene uncertain. Germline V gives CDR1 MNHEY, CDR2 SVGEGT. The CDR3 covers 14 residues. The V gene lost 2 bases and the J gene lost 4 bases, with 12 bases spanning the gap.

The chain carries TRBV3-1 and TRBJ2-2; the D gene is possibly TRBD1 (6 bases). The germline V and J ends were trimmed by 4 bases and 4 bases, with 7 bases remaining between them. This CDR3 has 13 amino acids. Germline V gives CDR1 LGHDT, CDR2 YNNKEL (reference sequence). CDR3 DNA: TGTGCCAGCAGCCGGACAGCCACCGGGGAGCTGTTTTTT. It encodes CASSRTATGELFF.

The genes are TRBV30 and TRBJ2-7; TRBD1 is a possible D gene (6 bases). V was pared by 3 bases and J by 2 bases, with 14 bases between. Germline values: CDR1 GTSNPN, CDR2 SVGIG (reference sequence). This CDR3 comprises 14 residues. CDR3 sequence reads: CAWSQLTGPYEQYF. CDR3 nucleotides: TGTGCCTGGAGCCAGCTTACAGGGCCCTACGAGCAGTACTTC.

There are a few counts of this clonotype. The V call is TRBV6-1, the J call TRBJ1-2, with a possible D match to TRBD1 (5 bases). Germline assignment: CDR1 MNHNS and CDR2 SASEGT. The CDR3 totals 14 residues. Trimming took 6 bases from V and 4 from J, leaving 15 bases between them. CDR3 nucleotide sequence: TGTGCCAGCAGGGCGATCGGGGCTGCCTATGGCTACACCTTC. As protein: CASRAIGAAYGYTF.

This clonotype was observed at least ten times. The CDR3 loop is CASSVGGVSYEQYF. CDR3 nucleotides: TGTGCCAGCAGTGTGGGGGGGGTCTCCTACGAGCAGTACTTC. This chain uses TRBV27 with TRBJ2-7, with 7 positions matching TRBD2. This CDR3 has 14 residues. Germline CDR1 MNHEY, CDR2 SMNVEV (reference sequence). The V segment lost 5 bases and the J segment 0 bases; nucleotides outside the gene matches: 4.

The table lists this clonotype with a few counts. V gene TRBV20-1 combines with J gene TRBJ2-7; D may be TRBD2 (6 bases). V was shortened by 5 bases and J by 4 bases, with 15 bases between the two germline ends. In germline, CDR1 is DFQATT, CDR2 SNEGSKA (reference sequence). The CDR3 is 13 amino acids. CDR3 nucleotide sequence: TGCAGTGCTTACCGGGACTGGGCTTACGAGCAGTACTTC. Its translation: CSAYRDWAYEQYF.

The chain links TRBV10-3 to TRBJ2-7, with D unclear. Germline V lookup: CDR1 ENHRY, CDR2 SYGVKD. This CDR3 has 11 amino acids. Trimming removed 5 bases from V and 5 bases from J, with 7 bases in between. CDR3 sequence: CAISSTNEQYF. The CDR3, as DNA: TGTGCCATCAGTAGCACCAACGAGCAGTACTTC.

This clonotype occurred a few times. The chain recombines TRBV20-1 with TRBJ2-3, with 9 bases fitting TRBD2. The CDR3 covers 14 residues. Trimming cost V 6 bases and J 2 bases; bases outside gene matches: 6. Germline CDR1 is DFQATT and CDR2 is SNEGSKA (reference sequence). This CDR3 reads CSARTSDYTDTQYF. The CDR3 coding sequence is TGCAGTGCAAGGACTAGCGACTACACAGATACGCAGTATTTT.

The chain combines TRBV9 with TRBJ2-3; TRBD2 matches 9 bases. Germline V gene data show CDR1 as SGDLS and CDR2 as YYNGEE. V lost 3 bases and J lost 0; bases outside the gene matches: 8. The CDR3 runs 17 residues. CDR3 in amino acids: CASSDQREDASTDTQYF. The CDR3 DNA is TGTGCCAGCAGCGACCAGCGGGAGGACGCTAGCACAGATACGCAGTATTTT.

The chain joins TRBV6-1 to TRBJ1-2; D is unresolved. CDR1 is MNHNS, CDR2 SASEGT, per germline. The V gene lost 5 bases and the J gene lost 3 bases, with 13 bases spanning the gap. There are 14 residues in the CDR3. CDR3 residues: CASSTPPGHYGYTF. CDR3 nucleotide sequence: TGTGCCAGCAGTACCCCCCCAGGACACTATGGCTACACCTTC.

The gene calls are TRBV12-3 or TRBV12-4 and TRBJ2-7; 11 bases line up with TRBD2. J lost 0 bases, V lost 1 base, and 5 bases had no gene match. The CDR3 covers 17 residues. CDR3 loop: CASSLEGLAESSYEQYF. CDR3 coding DNA: TGTGCCAGCAGTTTAGAGGGACTAGCGGAGAGCTCCTACGAGCAGTACTTC.

The J gene is TRBJ2-2, the V gene TRBV9, with 9 bases that match TRBD2. With V trimmed by 0 bases and J by 3 bases, 3 bases remained unmatched. From germline, CDR1 is SGDLS and CDR2 YYNGEE. The CDR3 runs 16 residues. CDR3 in amino acids: CASSVAAGGHTGELFF. CDR3 DNA: TGTGCCAGCAGCGTAGCGGCGGGAGGGCACACCGGGGAGCTGTTTTTT. Complete variable domain (other parts from reference TRBV9 and TRBJ2-2): DSGVTQTPKHLITATGQRVTLRCSPRSGDLSVYWYQQSLDQGLQFLIQYYNGEERAKGNILERFSAQQFPDLHSELNLSSLELGDSALYFCASSVAAGGHTGELFFGEGSRLTVL.

The genes are TRBV27 and TRBJ2-1, with 8 positions matching TRBD1. CDR3 length equals 15 residues. The germline CDR1 and CDR2 sequences are MNHEY and SMNVEV (reference sequence). J was trimmed by 6 bases and V by 3 bases; bases with no gene match: 7. The DNA of the CDR3 is TGTGCCAGCAGTTTCGGACAGGGTCGTTTCAATGAGCAGTTCTTC. Protein sequence: CASSFGQGRFNEQFF.